These 30 T cell receptor beta chains were all obtained from the same sample, sequenced in a study of OX40 agonist ivuxolimab in advanced cancers. TCRdb keeps only in-frame clones here, not all; method: immunoSEQ multiplex PCR. The sample yields approximately 13,000 clones, over 70% seen once. The specimen comprised CD4+ or CD8+ T cells sorted from blood, sampled in a trial of the OX40 agonist ivuxolimab. All receptors derive from an adult with an advanced solid tumor such as melanoma, head and neck, liver or kidney cancer.

This chain joins TRBV30 and TRBJ1-6; 7 positions agree with TRBD1. Germline V gene sequence: CDR1 GTSNPN, CDR2 SVGIG (reference sequence). This CDR3 contains 14 residues. Trimming at V came to 4 bases and at J to 8 bases, leaving 8 bases not matched to a gene. CDR3 DNA: TGTGCCTGGAACCCAGGGGGGAGGGATTCACCCCTCCACTTT. Amino acids: CAWNPGGRDSPLHF.

This clone has just one count. The V gene is TRBV27, the J gene TRBJ2-7; TRBD2 aligns across 13 bases. Germline V gives CDR1 MNHEY, CDR2 SMNVEV (reference sequence). V lost 5 bases, J lost 2 bases, and 3 bases stayed unmatched. The CDR3 contains 15 residues. The CDR3 region is CASSPGTSGAYEQYF. CDR3 coding DNA: TGTGCCAGCAGTCCGGGGACTAGCGGGGCCTACGAGCAGTACTTC.

This clone was picked up one time. This chain joins TRBV19 and TRBJ2-7; D may be TRBD1 or TRBD2 (5 bases each). The V and J ends lost 7 bases and 4 bases respectively, with 14 bases between them. From germline, CDR1 is LNHDA and CDR2 SQIVND (reference sequence). This CDR3 has 13 amino acids. The CDR3 sequence is CASNSRDGYEQYF. CDR3 nucleotides: TGTGCCAGTAATAGCAGGGACGGGTACGAGCAGTACTTC.

As DNA, the CDR3 is TGTGCCAGCAGGTGGGACAGGGGATCCTACGAGCAGTACTTC. Translating gives CASRWDRGSYEQYF. The chain employs TRBV28 and TRBJ2-7, with 10 bases matching TRBD1. V shed 6 bases, J shed 1 base, and the junction held 3 bases outside the gene matches. Germline V CDR1 and CDR2: MDHEN, SYDVKM. The CDR3 totals 14 residues.

The CDR3 DNA reads TGTGCCAGCGCGCTTCGGGGATCAGATACGCAGTATTTT. It translates to CASALRGSDTQYF. This chain joins TRBV9 and TRBJ2-3; possible D gene TRBD2, 5 bases. V lost 7 bases and J lost 4, with 13 bases in between. Germline CDR1 reads SGDLS; CDR2 reads YYNGEE. The CDR3 extends over 13 amino acids.

The chain uses TRBV9 and TRBJ2-3; TRBD1 agrees at 7 bases. The CDR3 is 16 residues long. J gave up 3 bases and V 0 bases, and 7 bases lay outside the gene matches. Germline V CDR1 and CDR2: SGDLS, YYNGEE. This chain's CDR3 is CASSVVGQVITDTQYF. CDR3 nucleotides: TGTGCCAGCAGCGTAGTAGGACAGGTCATAACAGATACGCAGTATTTT.

The chain uses TRBV29-1 and TRBJ1-3, with a possible D match to TRBD1 (6 bases). This CDR3 is 16 amino acids long. The germline V gene has CDR1 SQVTM and CDR2 ANQGSEA. With 5 bases removed from V and 4 bases from J, the gap between germline ends came to 21 bases. The DNA of the CDR3 is TGCAGCGTTAGGAAGGCTGCTGGGGGGCGCGGAAACACCATATATTTT. Translation gives CSVRKAAGGRGNTIYF.

The rearrangement joins TRBV4-2 to TRBJ1-1; unclear D gene. The V end lost 3 bases, the J end lost 0 bases, and 8 bases lay between the germline ends. CDR3 length: 14 amino acids. Germline loops: CDR1 LGHNA, CDR2 YNFKEQ. Written as DNA, the CDR3 is TGTGCCAGCAGCCATAGTCAGGTGAACACTGAAGCTTTCTTT. Translation: CASSHSQVNTEAFF.

This clone is large within its sample. The rearrangement joins TRBV20-1 to TRBJ2-5; possible D gene TRBD2, 6 bases. This CDR3 has 11 residues. V dropped 0 bases and J dropped 10 bases, with 9 bases sitting between them. Germline V CDR1 and CDR2: DFQATT, SNEGSKA (reference sequence). CDR3 nucleotide sequence: TGCAGTGCTAGAGAGGTAGCGGACCAGTACTTC. It yields the protein CSAREVADQYF.

The chain has TRBV6-1 and TRBJ1-5; no reliable D call. The ends were cut back, 7 bases at V and 9 bases at J, with 13 bases in the middle. The germline CDR1 and CDR2 sequences are MNHNS and SASEGT. The CDR3 loop spans 12 amino acids. The CDR3 bases are TGTGCCAGCACGTTGGATTTTACGCCCCAGCATTTT. Amino acid sequence: CASTLDFTPQHF.

For the CDR3, the DNA is TGTGCCAGCAGCCGCCCCGGGGCCTCTTTTGAAAAACTGTTTTTT. It is translated as CASSRPGASFEKLFF. This chain connects TRBV7-9 to TRBJ1-4; the D gene is possibly TRBD1 (5 bases). CDR3 length equals 15 residues. The germline V gene has CDR1 SEHNR and CDR2 FQNEAQ (reference sequence). Trimming left V 5 bases short and J 7 bases short, with 17 bases between.

The chain combines TRBV28 with TRBJ1-5, with a tentative D call TRBD1 (5 bases). V lost 3 bases to trimming and J lost 0 bases, with 24 bases between them. In germline, CDR1 is MDHEN, CDR2 SYDVKM. This CDR3 has 20 amino acids. The CDR3 spells CASSFSGRPGTDYSNQPQHF. The CDR3 DNA reads as TGTGCCAGCAGTTTCTCGGGGCGTCCAGGGACGGATTATAGCAATCAGCCCCAGCATTTT.

The genes are TRBV19 and TRBJ2-2; D may be TRBD1 (7 bases). This CDR3 is 15 amino acids long. Deletions cut 9 bases from V and 7 bases from J, with 21 bases between. Germline-derived CDR1 and CDR2 are LNHDA and SQIVND (reference sequence). CDR3 sequence: CASKAGRGTGGELFF. CDR3 coding DNA: TGTGCCAGCAAAGCGGGCAGGGGGACGGGCGGGGAGCTGTTTTTT.

The CDR3 spells CASSFTGANVLTF. CDR3 nucleotide sequence: TGTGCCAGCAGTTTTACGGGGGCCAACGTCCTGACTTTC. The chain recombines TRBV27 with TRBJ2-6; D is unresolved. V was cut by 3 bases and J by 4 bases, with 4 bases left in between. The CDR3 has 13 residues. In germline, CDR1 is MNHEY, CDR2 SMNVEV (reference sequence).

A note on this clone: The junction shows a germline mismatch at one end, possibly a read error. This chain links TRBV7-6 with TRBJ2-1; D is unclear. CDR1 is SGHVS and CDR2 is FNYEAQ in the germline V gene. The CDR3 is made up of 15 amino acids. This chain's CDR3 is CTSSLNGPLVDEQFF. DNA of the CDR3: TGTACCAGCAGCTTGAATGGCCCCTTGGTCGATGAGCAGTTCTTC.

V and J are TRBV28 and TRBJ2-1; TRBD2 aligns across 11 bases. Trimming removed 3 bases from V and 12 bases from J; junction bases left unmatched: 22. Germline CDR1 and CDR2: MDHEN and SYDVKM. The CDR3 has 19 amino acids. CDR3 sequence (DNA): TGTGCCAGCAGTTTGGCCCCCTTTTTAGCGGGGGGGACCTTAAGGGGGCAGTTCTTC. It specifies CASSLAPFLAGGTLRGQFF.

The chain joins TRBV5-4 to TRBJ1-2; D perhaps matches TRBD1 (5 bases). V was cut by 2 bases and J by 2 bases, with 13 bases left in between. In germline, CDR1 is SGHNT, CDR2 YYREEE (reference sequence). The CDR3 is 15 residues long. The CDR3 here is CASSFLGGLNYGYTF. The CDR3 coding sequence is TGTGCCAGCAGCTTCCTCGGGGGACTGAACTATGGCTACACCTTC. Full variable domain (outside the CDR3, taken from reference TRBV5-4 and TRBJ1-2): ETGVTQSPTHLIKTRGQQVTLRCSSQSGHNTVSWYQQALGQGPQFIFQYYREEENGRGNFPPRFSGLQFPNYSSELNVNALELDDSALYLCASSFLGGLNYGYTFGSGTRLTVV.

The chain has TRBV29-1 and TRBJ2-1; D is unclear. CDR1 and CDR2 (germline): SQVTM, ANQGSEA. The CDR3 runs 11 residues. The V and J ends lost 4 bases and 7 bases respectively, with 8 bases between them. DNA of the CDR3: TGCAGCGTTGTTGCGCTGAATGAGCAGTTCTTC. This sequence encodes CSVVALNEQFF.

Within the sample, this clone is medium-sized. This sample includes further DNA sequences coding for the same CDR3. The chain has TRBV27 and TRBJ2-1, with TRBD1 matching over 11 bases. Germline assignment: CDR1 MNHEY and CDR2 SMNVEV (reference sequence). The V segment lost 2 bases and the J segment 7 bases; nucleotides outside the gene matches: 4. This CDR3 has 15 residues. CDR3 region: CASSLQGQGGNEQFF. CDR3 sequence (DNA): TGTGCCAGCAGTTTACAGGGACAGGGGGGGAATGAGCAGTTCTTC.

This clone appeared a few times. The gene calls are TRBV19 and TRBJ1-5; possibly TRBD1 for D (5 bases). The CDR3 is made up of 15 amino acids. The V gene's germline CDR1 is LNHDA and CDR2 SQIVND (reference sequence). Between the trimmed V and J ends, which lost 5 bases and 0 bases, there was a span of 11 bases. CDR3 nucleotide sequence: TGTGCCAGTAGTCTGGGACTGCATAGCAATCAGCCCCAGCATTTT. It is translated as CASSLGLHSNQPQHF. Combining the CDR3 with reference TRBV19 and TRBJ1-5 gives the whole variable domain DGGITQSPKYLFRKEGQNVTLSCEQNLNHDAMYWYRQDPGQGLRLIYYSQIVNDFQKGDIAEGYSVSREKKESFPLTVTSAQKNPTAFYLCASSLGLHSNQPQHFGDGTRLSIL.

This clone was seen a handful of times. The rearrangement uses TRBV9 and TRBJ1-2, with D hard to call. The CDR3 spans 13 residues. V was trimmed by 3 bases and J by 3 bases, leaving 9 bases between them. Germline-derived CDR1 and CDR2 are SGDLS and YYNGEE. CDR3 in DNA: TGTGCCAGCAGCGGAGCGGGAGACTATGGCTACACCTTC. Translation gives CASSGAGDYGYTF. Together with reference TRBV9 and TRBJ1-2, the CDR3 gives the full variable domain: DSGVTQTPKHLITATGQRVTLRCSPRSGDLSVYWYQQSLDQGLQFLIQYYNGEERAKGNILERFSAQQFPDLHSELNLSSLELGDSALYFCASSGAGDYGYTFGSGTRLTVV.

The chain recombines TRBV9 with TRBJ2-1; 9 nucleotides align to TRBD2. This CDR3 contains 17 residues. Trimming at V came to 0 bases and at J to 6 bases, leaving 10 bases not matched to a gene. The germline V gene encodes CDR1 SGDLS and CDR2 YYNGEE. In nucleotides, the CDR3 is TGTGCCAGCAGCGTAGAGGGACTAGCAGTTTCCGTCAATGAGCAGTTCTTC. Amino acid sequence: CASSVEGLAVSVNEQFF.

The gene calls are TRBV28 and TRBJ2-1, with TRBD2 identical over 10 bases. In germline, CDR1 is MDHEN, CDR2 SYDVKM. Germline trimming cut 4 bases from V and 4 bases from J; bases unmatched to any gene: 1. The CDR3 runs 14 residues. The CDR3 sequence: CASSWTSGYNEQFF. The CDR3 bases are TGTGCCAGCAGTTGGACTAGCGGTTACAATGAGCAGTTCTTC.

The chain joins TRBV5-4 to TRBJ2-5; TRBD2 matches 11 bases. Germline V CDR1 and CDR2: SGHNT, YYREEE (reference sequence). Trimming removed 4 bases from V and 2 bases from J; junction bases left unmatched: 7. There are 16 residues in the CDR3. CDR3 sequence (DNA): TGTGCCAGCAGCGTACCGGGACTAGCGGAACAAGAGACCCAGTACTTC. Encoded protein: CASSVPGLAEQETQYF. Together with reference TRBV5-4 and TRBJ2-5, the CDR3 gives the full variable domain: ETGVTQSPTHLIKTRGQQVTLRCSSQSGHNTVSWYQQALGQGPQFIFQYYREEENGRGNFPPRFSGLQFPNYSSELNVNALELDDSALYLCASSVPGLAEQETQYFGPGTRLLVL.

This chain links TRBV7-3 with TRBJ1-1, with TRBD1 as a possible D gene (5 bases). This CDR3 has 15 amino acids. Germline CDR1 reads SGHTA; CDR2 reads FQGTGA. V lost 1 base to trimming and J lost 4 bases, with 13 bases between them. Here the CDR3 reads CASSLNKGSSTEAFF. CDR3 DNA: TGTGCCAGCAGCTTAAATAAGGGGTCGTCCACTGAAGCTTTCTTT.

The rearrangement links TRBV18 to TRBJ1-3; D is ambiguous. V dropped 3 bases and J dropped 4 bases, with 22 bases sitting between them. Germline V gives CDR1 KGHSH, CDR2 LQKENI. This CDR3 is 18 amino acids long. The CDR3 spells CASSPESDNLPGGNTIYF. Here the CDR3 DNA reads TGTGCCAGCTCACCCGAAAGCGATAACCTCCCGGGCGGAAACACCATATATTTT.

This chain connects TRBV2 to TRBJ1-3; 7 nucleotides align to TRBD1. Germline CDR1 reads SNHLY; CDR2 reads FYNNEI. Unmatched junction bases numbered 7, after V lost 8 bases and J lost 0 bases. CDR3 size: 15 residues. The CDR3 DNA is TGTGCCAGCGGCAACAGGGGACCCTCTGGAAACACCATATATTTT. Translating it yields CASGNRGPSGNTIYF.

The rearrangement uses TRBV28 and TRBJ2-5, with 10 nucleotides matching TRBD1. The closer fit of TRBJ2-7 to the DNA end suggests the J call may be wrong. The V gene's germline CDR1 is MDHEN and CDR2 SYDVKM. This CDR3 has 14 amino acids. CDR3 protein: CASRWDRGSYEQYF. The CDR3 DNA reads as TGTGCCAGCAGGTGGGACAGGGGATCCTACGAGCAGTACTTC.

This clone was detected a few times. The genes are TRBV7-6 and TRBJ2-2, with D unresolved. Per the germline V gene, CDR1 is SGHVS and CDR2 is FNYEAQ. V was trimmed by 1 base and J by 1 base, leaving 4 bases between them. This CDR3 is built from 14 residues. As DNA, the CDR3 is TGTGCCAGCAGCTTAGGGGGGAACACCGGGGAGCTGTTTTTT. Translating gives CASSLGGNTGELFF. Looking up the rest from reference TRBV7-6 and TRBJ2-2 gives the full variable domain: GAGVSQSPRYKVTKRGQDVALRCDPISGHVSLYWYRQALGQGPEFLTYFNYEAQQDKSGLPNDRFSAERPEGSISTLTIQRTEQRDSAMYRCASSLGGNTGELFFGEGSRLTVL.

This sequence joins TRBV15 and TRBJ2-2; TRBD1 matches at 8 bases. CDR1 and CDR2 from the germline V gene are LNHNV and YYDKDF (reference sequence). The CDR3 sequence is 14 residues long. With 5 bases clipped from V and 6 bases from J, the junction kept 5 bases outside the gene matches. The CDR3 DNA follows: TGTGCCACCAGCGGGGAGACAGGGGCCGGGGAGCTGTTTTTT. Encoded protein: CATSGETGAGELFF.